What follows describes a single T cell receptor (beta chain). Antigen: not known. The protocol was immunoSEQ multiplex PCR, while the TCRdb copy is restricted to in-frame clones and leaves out a portion. The data show about 150,000 clones, approximately 88% seen once. The data were taken from a study of radiation and T cells in renal cell carcinoma. As for the study in general: Nephrectomy followed 15 Gy stereotactic body radiation by 4 weeks. Study results and limitations: From baseline, blood top tumor clonotypes peaked at 2 weeks post-radiation.

Germline values: CDR1 SGHVS, CDR2 FQNEAQ. This CDR3 is built from 12 residues. V lost 2 bases and J 4 bases, leaving 3 bases between the germline ends. Noted time point: blood 2 weeks post-SBRT. Treatment described: 15 Gy SBRT to primary tumor, nephrectomy 4 weeks later. Serial blood draws occurred at baseline and 2 and 4 weeks post-SBRT. The patient's renal cell carcinoma had clear cell pathology. The sample in question was blood, obtained from a patient whose treatment included radiotherapy and nephrectomy. The rearrangement uses TRBV7-8 and TRBJ1-3, with D unresolved. This TCR came from a woman aged 45 to 65 with renal cell carcinoma. CDR3 DNA: TGTGCCAGCAGCTTACTGGGAAACACCATATATTTT. Translated: CASSLLGNTIYF.